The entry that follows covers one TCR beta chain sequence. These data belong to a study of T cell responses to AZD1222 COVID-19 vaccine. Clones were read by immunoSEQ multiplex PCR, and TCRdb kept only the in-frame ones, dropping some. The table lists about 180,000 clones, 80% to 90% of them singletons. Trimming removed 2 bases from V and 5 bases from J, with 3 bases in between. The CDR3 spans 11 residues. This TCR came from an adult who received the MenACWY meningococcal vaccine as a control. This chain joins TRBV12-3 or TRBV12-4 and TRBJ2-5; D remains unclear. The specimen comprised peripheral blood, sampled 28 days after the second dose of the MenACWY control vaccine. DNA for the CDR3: TGTGCCAGCAGTTTAATGGAGACCCAGTACTTC. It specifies CASSLMETQYF.